The 23 T cell receptor beta chains in this list originate from one sample, sequenced in a study of blood T cell repertoires in COVID-19. The protocol was immunoSEQ multiplex PCR, while the TCRdb copy is restricted to in-frame clones and leaves out a portion. This table holds 95,000 to 150,000 clones, around 81% found once. Sequencing was performed on peripheral blood. The receptors were gathered from a woman aged 45-65 years with acute or convalescent COVID-19.

This clone was picked up one time. The chain carries TRBV19 and TRBJ1-2, with unresolved D. The CDR3 totals 13 residues. The germline gives CDR1 LNHDA, CDR2 SQIVND (reference sequence). V was clipped by 5 bases and J by 0 bases, with 7 bases between them. Here the CDR3 DNA reads TGTGCCAGTAGTCCACAGACTAACTATGGCTACACCTTC. Protein product: CASSPQTNYGYTF.

The chain carries TRBV5-4 and TRBJ2-1; no clear D gene. The CDR3 loop spans 11 amino acids. Germline CDR1 is SGHNT and CDR2 is YYREEE (reference sequence). V lost 1 base and J 7 bases, leaving 3 bases between the germline ends. The CDR3 spells CASSLTNEQFF. Here the CDR3 DNA reads TGTGCCAGCAGCTTGACAAATGAGCAGTTCTTC.

The chain is built from TRBV5-4 and TRBJ2-1; 9 positions agree with TRBD1. Germline V lookup: CDR1 SGHNT, CDR2 YYREEE (reference sequence). The CDR3 loop spans 14 amino acids. V dropped 4 bases and J dropped 7; count of bases not matched to a gene: 6. The CDR3 protein is CASSRRDRDNEQFF. DNA for the CDR3: TGTGCCAGCAGCCGTAGGGACAGGGATAATGAGCAGTTCTTC.

This clone was found once. The rearrangement joins TRBV5-1 to TRBJ2-4, with TRBD2 as a possible D gene (7 bases). The CDR3 sequence is 16 residues long. In germline, CDR1 is SGHRS, CDR2 YFSETQ. Trimming pared 0 bases from V and 2 bases from J, leaving 12 bases between. CDR3 residues: CASSLVSGTTKNIQYF. CDR3 sequence (DNA): TGCGCCAGCAGCTTGGTAAGCGGGACAACCAAAAACATTCAGTACTTC.

Turning to this clone: The same CDR3 also results from other DNA sequences found in this sample. CDR3 bases: TGTGCCAGCTCACCAAACAGGGGATTTGAAAAACTGTTTTTT. Translation: CASSPNRGFEKLFF. V and J are TRBV18 and TRBJ1-4; 7 bases map to TRBD1. Germline trimming cut 2 bases from V and 7 bases from J; bases unmatched to any gene: 4. Germline loops: CDR1 KGHSH, CDR2 LQKENI. The CDR3 has 14 amino acids.

DNA of the CDR3: TGTGCCTGGAGTTACGGGGGGACACTTGCCAACGGCTACACCTTC. Amino acid sequence: CAWSYGGTLANGYTF. This chain joins TRBV30 and TRBJ1-2, with a weak D call TRBD1 (6 bases). The CDR3 loop spans 15 amino acids. Germline CDR1 reads GTSNPN; CDR2 reads SVGIG (reference sequence). Trimming cost V 2 bases and J 8 bases, with 21 bases left between them.

The chain employs TRBV3-1 (or the pseudogene TRBV3-2) and TRBJ2-7; 10 positions agree with TRBD1. Germline loops: CDR1 LGHDT, CDR2 YNNKEL (reference sequence). The CDR3 is made up of 15 amino acids. Trimming took 0 bases from V and 1 from J; bases not matched to a gene: 0. The CDR3 sequence is CASSQEGQGSYEQYF. The DNA of the CDR3 is TGTGCCAGCAGCCAAGAGGGACAGGGGTCCTACGAGCAGTACTTC.

The CDR3 loop reads CASSWTAGFTDTQYF. In DNA form, the CDR3 reads TGCGCCAGCAGCTGGACGGCGGGTTTCACAGATACGCAGTATTTT. The V call is TRBV5-1, the J call TRBJ2-3, with a possible D match to TRBD2 (5 bases). CDR1 and CDR2 (germline): SGHRS, YFSETQ. The germline V and J ends were trimmed by 3 bases and 2 bases, with 13 bases remaining between them. The CDR3 extends over 15 amino acids. Supplemented by reference TRBV5-1 and TRBJ2-3, the full variable domain reads KAGVTQTPRYLIKTRGQQVTLSCSPISGHRSVSWYQQTPGQGLQFLFEYFSETQRNKGNFPGRFSGRQFSNSRSEMNVSTLELGDSALYLCASSWTAGFTDTQYFGPGTRLTVL.

This chain links TRBV10-3 with TRBJ2-1; 9 bases match TRBD1. V lost 0 bases to trimming and J lost 7 bases; unmatched junction nucleotides: 10. This CDR3 is 17 amino acids long. Germline V gene lookup returns CDR1 ENHRY and CDR2 SYGVKD. CDR3 sequence reads: CAISESRDRGKENEQFF. The CDR3 DNA sequence: TGTGCCATCAGTGAGTCCCGTGACAGGGGGAAGGAAAATGAGCAGTTCTTC.

The J gene is TRBJ2-1, the V gene TRBV7-3; 8 bases agree with TRBD2. J was trimmed by 3 bases and V by 0 bases; bases with no gene match: 1. This CDR3 has 15 residues. The V gene's germline CDR1 is SGHTA and CDR2 FQGTGA. CDR3 amino acids: CASSLTSGNYNEQFF. CDR3 sequence (DNA): TGTGCCAGCAGCTTAACTAGCGGGAACTACAATGAGCAGTTCTTC.

This clone is a singleton in its sample. The rearrangement joins TRBV6-5 to TRBJ2-7; TRBD2 matches 10 bases. The CDR3 runs 16 residues. Germline V lookup: CDR1 MNHEY, CDR2 SVGAGI. The V segment lost 3 bases and the J segment 7 bases; nucleotides outside the gene matches: 12. CDR3 sequence: CASSYGASGGPLEQYF. For the CDR3, the DNA is TGTGCCAGCAGTTATGGGGCTAGCGGGGGCCCCCTGGAGCAGTACTTC.

This clone appeared a single time. The chain uses TRBV20-1 and TRBJ2-1; a possible D gene is TRBD2 (6 bases). CDR3 length equals 16 residues. V was trimmed by 3 bases and J by 4 bases, leaving 19 bases between them. Germline V gene data show CDR1 as DFQATT and CDR2 as SNEGSKA (reference sequence). CDR3 region: CSASFWRDPLYNEQFF. The CDR3 bases are TGCAGTGCTAGTTTTTGGCGGGATCCGCTGTACAATGAGCAGTTCTTC.

This clone was observed a handful of times. The chain employs TRBV5-6 and TRBJ2-1, with TRBD1 as a possible D gene (5 bases). In germline, CDR1 is SGHDT, CDR2 YYEEEE. The length of the CDR3 is 15 residues. The ends were cut back, 0 bases at V and 3 bases at J, with 10 bases in the middle. The chain's CDR3 is CASSLGLGVYNEQFF. CDR3 in DNA: TGTGCCAGCAGCTTGGGTCTAGGGGTCTACAATGAGCAGTTCTTC.

The chain carries TRBV2 and TRBJ1-2, with D uncertain. The CDR3 loop spans 13 amino acids. The germline CDR1 and CDR2 sequences are SNHLY and FYNNEI. V was shortened by 6 bases and J by 6 bases, with 14 bases between the two germline ends. The CDR3 DNA follows: TGTGCCAGCAGGGCCCACTCCCAGGATGGCTACACCTTC. It codes for CASRAHSQDGYTF.

The gene calls are TRBV28 and TRBJ2-2; 8 nucleotides align to TRBD2. Germline lookup yields CDR1 MDHEN and CDR2 SYDVKM. With 3 bases clipped from V and 5 bases from J, the junction kept 11 bases outside the gene matches. This CDR3 spans 17 amino acids. The CDR3 DNA sequence: TGTGCCAGCAGTTTTGCGACTAGCGCCGCGGGTACCGGGGAGCTGTTTTTT. This sequence encodes CASSFATSAAGTGELFF.

V is TRBV3-1 (or the pseudogene TRBV3-2) and J is TRBJ2-7; 8 positions match TRBD1. V was clipped by 4 bases and J by 3 bases; unmatched bases: 11. The CDR3 extends over 16 amino acids. Germline V gives CDR1 LGHDT, CDR2 YNNKEL (reference sequence). The CDR3 nucleotides read TGTGCCAGCAGCCCTGGGACAGGAAAGGGGGGCTACGAGCAGTACTTC. It encodes CASSPGTGKGGYEQYF.

CDR3 loop: CASRDRERGPLHF. CDR3 in DNA: TGTGCCAGTCGTGACAGGGAGCGGGGGCCCCTCCACTTT. V and J are TRBV19 and TRBJ1-6, with TRBD1 identical over 7 bases. This CDR3 is built from 13 residues. Germline CDR1 reads LNHDA; CDR2 reads SQIVND (reference sequence). After removal of 8 bases from V and 13 bases from J, the junction contained 11 bases not matched to a gene.

This chain joins TRBV28 and TRBJ1-4; D gene uncertain. The germline CDR1 and CDR2 sequences are MDHEN and SYDVKM. The CDR3 spans 16 residues. Trimming removed 6 bases from V and 6 bases from J, with 20 bases in between. The CDR3 region has the DNA TGTGCCAGCAGGAAATCCGTGGAGGCTTTGGATGAAAAACTGTTTTTT. It encodes CASRKSVEALDEKLFF.

This rearrangement joins TRBV6-1 to TRBJ2-1; 13 bases map to TRBD2. V shed 2 bases, J shed 9 bases, and the junction held 7 bases outside the gene matches. CDR3 length: 16 amino acids. Germline V gives CDR1 MNHNS, CDR2 SASEGT. CDR3 sequence reads: CASSEMGLAGSREQFF. DNA of the CDR3: TGTGCCAGCAGTGAAATGGGACTAGCGGGATCCCGTGAGCAGTTCTTC.

This sequence joins TRBV18 and TRBJ2-1; weak D call: TRBD1 (5 bases). Germline V gives CDR1 KGHSH, CDR2 LQKENI. V lost 4 bases and J lost 5, with 18 bases in between. CDR3 length: 16 residues. The CDR3 sequence: CASSLEARQFDNEQFF. CDR3 DNA sequence: TGTGCCAGCTCACTCGAAGCCCGACAGTTCGACAATGAGCAGTTCTTC.

CDR3 residues: CASSPNPQGEGGYTF. Written as DNA, the CDR3 is TGTGCCAGCAGCCCAAACCCACAGGGAGAAGGTGGCTACACCTTC. The chain is built from TRBV9 and TRBJ1-2; D perhaps matches TRBD1 (6 bases). Germline CDR1 is SGDLS and CDR2 is YYNGEE. V was pared by 4 bases and J by 7 bases, with 20 bases between. The CDR3 totals 15 residues.

The gene calls are TRBV25-1 and TRBJ2-7; D ambiguous. Germline loops: CDR1 MGHDK, CDR2 SYGVNS. This CDR3 contains 14 residues. The V end lost 1 base, the J end lost 5 bases, and 12 bases lay between the germline ends. In DNA form, the CDR3 reads TGTGCCAGCAGTGAATCGCGAGGAGTCCACGAGCAGTACTTC. As protein: CASSESRGVHEQYF.

The rearrangement links TRBV18 to TRBJ1-4, with no clear D. CDR1 and CDR2 (germline): KGHSH, LQKENI. V was cut by 4 bases and J by 5 bases, with 14 bases left in between. CDR3 length: 15 amino acids. CDR3 sequence: CASSLGRGQNEKLFF. The DNA for the CDR3 is TGTGCCAGCTCACTAGGCAGAGGGCAAAATGAAAAACTGTTTTTT.